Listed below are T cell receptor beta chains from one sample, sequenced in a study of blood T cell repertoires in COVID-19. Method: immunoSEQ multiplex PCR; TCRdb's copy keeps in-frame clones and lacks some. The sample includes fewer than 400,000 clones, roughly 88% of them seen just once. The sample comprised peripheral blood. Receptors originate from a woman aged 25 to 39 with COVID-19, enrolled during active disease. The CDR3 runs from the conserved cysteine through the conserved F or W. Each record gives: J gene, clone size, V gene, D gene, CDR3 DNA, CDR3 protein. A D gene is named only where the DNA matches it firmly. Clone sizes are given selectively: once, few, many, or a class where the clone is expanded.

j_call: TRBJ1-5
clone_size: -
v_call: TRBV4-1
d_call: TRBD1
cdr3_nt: TGCGCCAGCAGCCAATTAGACAGGGACAATCAGCCCCAGCATTTT
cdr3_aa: CASSQLDRDNQPQHF

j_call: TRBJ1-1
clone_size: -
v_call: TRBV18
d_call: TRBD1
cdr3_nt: TGTGCCAGCTCATTACAGGGGGCTGTGGACACTGAAGCTTTCTTT
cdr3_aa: CASSLQGAVDTEAFF

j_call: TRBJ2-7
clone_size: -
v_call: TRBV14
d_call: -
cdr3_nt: TGTGCCAGCAGCCGCCTCGGGACAATTCCCTACGAGCAGTACTTC
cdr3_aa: CASSRLGTIPYEQYF

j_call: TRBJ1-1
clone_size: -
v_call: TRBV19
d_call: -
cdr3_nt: TGTGCCAGTAGTATAACGGGGGAGACTGAAGCTTTCTTT
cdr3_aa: CASSITGETEAFF

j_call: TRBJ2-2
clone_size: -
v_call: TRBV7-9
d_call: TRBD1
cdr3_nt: TGTGCCAGCAGCTTATGGGACAGTAACACCGGGGAGCTGTTTTTT
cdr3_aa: CASSLWDSNTGELFF

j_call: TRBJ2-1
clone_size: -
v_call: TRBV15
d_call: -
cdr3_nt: TGTGCCACCAGCAGATCGGGACAACCCTACAATGAGCAGTTCTTC
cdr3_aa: CATSRSGQPYNEQFF

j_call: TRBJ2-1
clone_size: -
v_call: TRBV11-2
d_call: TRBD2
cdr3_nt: TGTGCCAGCAGCTTACGGAGGGGCGGGAGCTCCTACAATGAGCAGTTCTTC
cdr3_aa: CASSLRRGGSSYNEQFF

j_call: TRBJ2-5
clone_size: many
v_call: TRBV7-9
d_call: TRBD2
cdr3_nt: TGTGCCAGCAGCCCGGGACTAGCGGGAGAGACCCAGTACTTC
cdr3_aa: CASSPGLAGETQYF

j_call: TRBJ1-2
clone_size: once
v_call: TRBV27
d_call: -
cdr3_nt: TGTGCCAGCAGTAACAGGGCTAACTATGGCTACACCTTC
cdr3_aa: CASSNRANYGYTF

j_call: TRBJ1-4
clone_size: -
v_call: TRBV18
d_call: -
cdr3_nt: TGTGCCAGCTCACCAAGGGGGTCAACTAATGAAAAACTGTTTTTT
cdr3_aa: CASSPRGSTNEKLFF

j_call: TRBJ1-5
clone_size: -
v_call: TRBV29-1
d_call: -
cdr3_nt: TGCAGCGTTGTGTCCGGGTCCAATCAGCCCCAGCATTTT
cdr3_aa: CSVVSGSNQPQHF

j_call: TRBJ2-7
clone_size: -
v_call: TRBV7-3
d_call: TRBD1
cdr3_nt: TGTGCCAGCAGCTTGACAGGGAATGGGGCCGAGCAGTACTTC
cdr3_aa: CASSLTGNGAEQYF

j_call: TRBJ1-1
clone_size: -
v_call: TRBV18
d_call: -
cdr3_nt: TGTGCCAGTTGGACAGACTTGAACACTGAAGCTTTCTTT
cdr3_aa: CASWTDLNTEAFF

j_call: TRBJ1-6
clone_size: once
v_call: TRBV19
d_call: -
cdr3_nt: TGTGCCAGTAGTTCAGACGAGGATTCACCCCTCCACTTT
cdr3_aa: CASSSDEDSPLHF

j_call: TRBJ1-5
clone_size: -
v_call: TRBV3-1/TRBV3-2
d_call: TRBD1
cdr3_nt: TGTGCCAGCAGCTCGACAGGGAACCAGCCCCAGCATTTT
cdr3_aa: CASSSTGNQPQHF

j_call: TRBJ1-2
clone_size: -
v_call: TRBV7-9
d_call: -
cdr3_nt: TGTGCCAGCAGCTTAGGCCGTGCGGCTAACTATGGCTACACCTTC
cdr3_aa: CASSLGRAANYGYTF

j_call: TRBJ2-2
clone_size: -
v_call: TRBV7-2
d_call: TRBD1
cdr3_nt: TGTGCCAGCAGCCCCAGGACAGGGGGCTCCGGGGAGCTGTTTTTT
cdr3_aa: CASSPRTGGSGELFF

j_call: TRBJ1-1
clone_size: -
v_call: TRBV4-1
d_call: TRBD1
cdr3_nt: TGCGCCAGCAGCCAAGGCGGGACAGGGAACACTGAAGCTTTCTTT
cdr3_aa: CASSQGGTGNTEAFF

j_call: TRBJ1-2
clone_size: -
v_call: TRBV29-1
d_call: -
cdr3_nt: TGCAGCGTCCCAGGGATATTCACCTTC
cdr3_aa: CSVPGIFTF

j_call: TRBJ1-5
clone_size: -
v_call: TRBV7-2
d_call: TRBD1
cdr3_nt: TGTGCCAGCAGCCCCCCAAGACGACAGGGGAGCAATCAGCCCCAGCATTTT
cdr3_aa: CASSPPRRQGSNQPQHF

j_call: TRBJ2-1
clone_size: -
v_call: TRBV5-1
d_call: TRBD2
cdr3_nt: TGCGCCAGCAGCACCGGACTAGCGGGAGGGCTTAGCTCCTACAATGAGCAGTTCTTC
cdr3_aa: CASSTGLAGGLSSYNEQFF

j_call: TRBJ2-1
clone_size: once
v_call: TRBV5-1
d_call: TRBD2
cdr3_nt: TGCGCCAGCAGCACCGGACTAGTTAGCAATGAGCAGTTCTTC
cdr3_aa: CASSTGLVSNEQFF

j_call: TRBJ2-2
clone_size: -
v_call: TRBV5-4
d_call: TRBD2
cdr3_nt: TGTGCCAGCAGCTTGGATGGCGCGGGAGGAACCGGGGAGCTGTTTTTT
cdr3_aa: CASSLDGAGGTGELFF

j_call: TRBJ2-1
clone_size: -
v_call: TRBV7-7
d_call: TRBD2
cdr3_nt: TGTGCCAGCAGCTCCAGGATAGCGGGAGTGAATGAGCAGTTCTTC
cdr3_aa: CASSSRIAGVNEQFF

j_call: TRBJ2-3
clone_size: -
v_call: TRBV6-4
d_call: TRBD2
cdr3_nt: TGTGCCAGCAGCGAGGGACTAGCGGGAGGGCCCACAGATACGCAGTATTTT
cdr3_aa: CASSEGLAGGPTDTQYF

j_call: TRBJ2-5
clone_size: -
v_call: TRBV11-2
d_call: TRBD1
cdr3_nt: TGTGCCAGCAGCTTCCAGGGACAGGGACAAGAGACCCAGTACTTC
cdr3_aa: CASSFQGQGQETQYF

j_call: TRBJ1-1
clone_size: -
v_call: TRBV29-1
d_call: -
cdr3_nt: TGCAGCGTTGAAGGCAGGATGAACACTGAAGCTTTCTTT
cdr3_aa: CSVEGRMNTEAFF

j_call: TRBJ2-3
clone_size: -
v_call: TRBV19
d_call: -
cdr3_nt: TGTGCCAGTAAAGAGTCTCCGGGGGGCACAGATACGCAGTATTTT
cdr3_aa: CASKESPGGTDTQYF

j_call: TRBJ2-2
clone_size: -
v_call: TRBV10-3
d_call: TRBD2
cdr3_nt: TGTGCCACCCAAAGGACTAGCGGGAGGGCTACTCTCGGGGAGCTGTTTTTT
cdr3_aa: CATQRTSGRATLGELFF

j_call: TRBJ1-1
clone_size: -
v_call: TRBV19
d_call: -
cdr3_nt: TGTGCCAGTAGTATAGAGGAGAAGAACACTGAAGCTTTCTTT
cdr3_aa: CASSIEEKNTEAFF

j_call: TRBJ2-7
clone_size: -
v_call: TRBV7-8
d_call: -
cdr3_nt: TGTGCCAGCAGCTTCCGGGAGAGGTCGGCCTACGAGCAGTACTTC
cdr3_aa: CASSFRERSAYEQYF

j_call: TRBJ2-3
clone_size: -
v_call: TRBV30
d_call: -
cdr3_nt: TGTGCCTGGAGCGGCATCAGGGATTGGACAGATACGCAGTATTTT
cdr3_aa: CAWSGIRDWTDTQYF

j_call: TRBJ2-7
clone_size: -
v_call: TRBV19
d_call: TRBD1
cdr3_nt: TGTGCCAGTAAAAACCAAGGACAGGGTGGCTTCTACGAGCAGTACTTC
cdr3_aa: CASKNQGQGGFYEQYF

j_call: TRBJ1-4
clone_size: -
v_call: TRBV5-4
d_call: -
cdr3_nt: TGTGCCAGCAGCTGCGTAACCATTAGCAGGGCCCTTTTT
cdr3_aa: CASSCVTISRALF

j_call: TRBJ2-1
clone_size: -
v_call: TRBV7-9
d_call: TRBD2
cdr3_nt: TGTGCCAGCAGCCCCGGGACTAGCGACCATGAGCAGTTCTTC
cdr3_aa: CASSPGTSDHEQFF

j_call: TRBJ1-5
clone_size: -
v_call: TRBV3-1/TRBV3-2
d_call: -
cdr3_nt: TGTGCCAGCAGCCAAAACCCAGGGTATCAGCCCCAGCATTTT
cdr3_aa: CASSQNPGYQPQHF

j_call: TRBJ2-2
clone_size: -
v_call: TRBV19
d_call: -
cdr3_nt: TGTGCCAGTAGGGGAATCAGGGGTTCAGGCGGGGAGCTGTTTTTT
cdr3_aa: CASRGIRGSGGELFF